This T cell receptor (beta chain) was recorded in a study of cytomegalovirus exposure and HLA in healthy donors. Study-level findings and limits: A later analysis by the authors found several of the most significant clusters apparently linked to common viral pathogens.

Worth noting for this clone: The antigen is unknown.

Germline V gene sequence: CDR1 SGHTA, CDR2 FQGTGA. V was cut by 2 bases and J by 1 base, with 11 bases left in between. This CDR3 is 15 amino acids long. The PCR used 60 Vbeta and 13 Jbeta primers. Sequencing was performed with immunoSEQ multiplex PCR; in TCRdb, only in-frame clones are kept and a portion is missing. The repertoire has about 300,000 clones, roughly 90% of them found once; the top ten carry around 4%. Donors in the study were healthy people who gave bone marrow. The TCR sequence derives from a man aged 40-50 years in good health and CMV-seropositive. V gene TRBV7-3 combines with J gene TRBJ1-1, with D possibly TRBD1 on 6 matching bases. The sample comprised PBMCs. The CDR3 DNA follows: TGTGCCAGCAGCTTATTTGGACAGACGAACACTGAAGCTTTCTTT. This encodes CASSLFGQTNTEAFF.